The following is a TCR beta chain sequence with its context. Its antigen is not yet known. No base-level quality is on record; no much larger clone is a single base apart. The time point label of this sample denotes: about 28 days (+/-7) after the second vaccine dose. Because spike-specific TCR depth and breadth did not differ between the two schedules, AZD1222 recipients who got a second dose at roughly 4 weeks were pooled with those who got a second dose at roughly 12 weeks. Vaccinee samples came from UK trials COV001 and COV002, including a single-blind randomized controlled phase 2/3 trial of AZD1222 (ChAdOx1 nCoV-19) in healthy adults. For TCRbeta chain sequencing, PBMC samples were collected from trial participants at day 0 and at day 28 after the second dose. The sample belongs to a study of T cell responses to AZD1222 COVID-19 vaccine (dated by TCRdb to the early 2020s). Regarding the study in general: A total of approximately 240 trial participants underwent TCR sequencing, of whom around 200 received two doses of AZD1222 and approximately 25 received two doses of the MenACWY control vaccine. Trial participants were enrolled by age into subgroups of 18-55, 56-69 and 70-plus years, and about 150, 27 and 61 TCR-sequenced participants, respectively, were included in these subgroups. What the work shows at the level of the full study, not this receptor alone: Spike-specific TCR breadth and depth rose significantly after two AZD1222 doses compared with day 0 and with MenACWY recipients. Epitopes outside the regions mutated in the B.1.351 and B.1.1.7 variants were reportedly recognized by nearly half of the unique spike-specific TCRs. The whole spike protein was spanned by vaccine-associated CD4 TCRs, and dominant responses were seen in regions 160-218 and 743-854. The 56-69-year group was small, and its depth increase did not reach significance, likely because of low power. Conclusions about previously exposed vaccinees were limited because only six or seven AZD1222 recipients were SARS-CoV-2 seropositive at baseline. Because no day 14 peak-response samples were available, the repertoires could be characterized only after the peak T cell response. Participants were mostly white British and included more females than males, and it was suggested by the authors that clonal diversity may have been underestimated.

The CDR3 regions of human TCRbeta chains were analyzed by immunosequencing. As for the authors' bioinformatics: Repertoire TCRs were checked for matches against a reference library of SARS-CoV-2-specific TCRs that had been generated using the MIRA antigen-specificity platform. Breadth was defined as the fraction of unique TCRs that were SARS-CoV-2-associated. Depth was defined as the fraction of total T cells that were SARS-CoV-2-associated. Each spike-specific TCR was assigned to its reactive spike region and to a CD4 or CD8 class using the MIRA data. Log10-transformed breadth and depth values were compared by one-way ANOVA with Sidak's multiple comparisons tests. The table was pulled from immuneACCESS by TCRdb, which kept in-frame rearrangements only. Such tables lose some clones; where checked, under half of the loss comes from unresolved V genes, and the rest has no known cause. V, J and clone size are those of that table, while D and trimming were read from the DNA. This sample comprises 150,000 or so clones, roughly nine tenths of them detected only once. The ten biggest clones cover under 1.5% of the sample.

Specimen: peripheral blood, collected 28 days after the second AZD1222 dose. This TCR was sampled from an adult who received the AZD1222 COVID-19 vaccine.

The DNA sequence is TGCGCCAGCAGCGCACTAGCGGAGAATTACAATGAGCAGTTCTTC. The encoded protein is CASSALAENYNEQFF. The sequence links TRBV4-1 to TRBJ2-1; 8 central nucleotides agree with TRBD2. The junction shows trimming of 5 bases on V and 4 bases on J, and the gene matches do not reach 7 bases of it. Measured from the cysteine to the phenylalanine, the CDR3 is 15 residues long. This entry keeps only the CDR3 DNA: 45 bases, framed from base 1. From a lookup of the germline V gene, CDR1 and CDR2 are MGHRA and YSYEKL.